This record concerns one TCR beta chain sequence. Its target is not known. This sample was taken from a study of blood T cells in healthy people across ages. Study-wide findings and caveats: Estimates of diversity drawn from one million T cells were considered underestimates.

From germline, CDR1 is GTSNPN and CDR2 SVGIG (reference sequence). The CDR3 contains 13 residues. Trimming took 1 base from V and 6 from J, leaving 9 bases between them. The authors extracted at least 6 micrograms of total RNA per sample. Alongside a J-beta primer mix, a sample-barcoded 5' primer served in a second PCR lasting roughly 6 to 11 cycles. Each cDNA was tagged by a template-switch adaptor containing 12 random nucleotides. At least 2.5 million CDR3-containing paired-end reads were obtained per sample. TCRdb redid the calling of the 5' RACE reads with MiXCR, one entry per CDR3 protein. The table includes some 1,500,000 distinct CDR3 sequences, less than 45% detected once.

The J gene is TRBJ1-4, the V gene TRBV30, with no clear D. This TCR was sampled from a young woman in good health. The specimen was blood. DNA of the CDR3: TGTGCCTGGAGTGATGGGGTCGATGAAAAACTGTTTTTT. Protein sequence: CAWSDGVDEKLFF.